This T cell receptor beta chain was captured by sequencing in a study of cytomegalovirus exposure and HLA in healthy donors (dated by TCRdb to the late 2010s). Study-wide context: An earlier analysis of under 600 of the donors reported about 290 Gb of sequence data and 100 million to 130 million unique TCR beta sequences from 190 million or so T cells. Roughly 320 gigabases of sequencing data and tens of millions of unique TCR sequences made up an early release that covered nearly 650 HLA-typed donors. The genetic ancestry cluster associated with self-reported Caucasian donors included 70% to 85% of the roughly 410 genotyped donors. The aim of the study was to test whether cataloging public T cell receptors could identify signatures of past pathogen exposure. The study used immunosequencing to profile the T cell repertoires of approximately 630 subjects and linked those repertoires to cytomegalovirus serostatus. In addition to the first cohort of 650 to 750 subjects, a separate validation cohort of around 110 different subjects was used. To predict cytomegalovirus infection status, the study combined high-throughput TCR immunosequencing, statistical association of individual TCRs with disease status, and machine learning. In a later analysis, previously published TCR beta repertoires from 550 to 700 donors were re-analyzed and high-resolution HLA genotyping was added so that TCR occurrence patterns could be studied. The later analysis used no new phenotypic data to find candidate immune exposures, relying instead on TCR beta sequences and their occurrence across donors. An earlier analysis of more than 450 of the donors used high-throughput TCR beta sequencing to judge whether each TCR beta V gene segment behaved as functional or pseudogenic. Donor age, sex, ethnicity and CMV serostatus were compiled together with the repertoire data. A later genetic analysis used genome-wide SNP genotypes for about 65% of the roughly 670 donors, treating that subset as a discovery cohort. All discovery cohort repertoires had been generated using a single sequencing platform. HLA typing covered class I and class II loci at four-digit resolution. Typing coverage differed by locus: A, B, C, DRB1 and DQB1 were typed in about 620-630 donors, DQA1 in 522, DPA1 in 600 to 610, and DPB1 in 472. Four to six DR-DQ haplotypes were handled as single units for association and clustering, since linkage in the cohort was strong. Among some 400 genotyped donors of the cohort, an average of approximately 240,000 unique TCR beta nucleotide sequences were sequenced per donor, roughly a sixth of them non-productive.

In total, just over 650 healthy bone marrow donors made up the cohort. All cohort members were sampled while nominally healthy, although unrecorded immune exposures were likely present. The donor was CMV seropositive and was included in the group of 289 seropositive cohort members. Each donor provided a peripheral blood sample, and peripheral blood mononuclear cells were used for TCR beta sequencing. The Qiagen DNeasy Blood Extraction Kit was used to extract genomic DNA from the blood cell samples. Library preparation used the immunoSEQ multiplex PCR assay. A mixture of 60 forward primers for TCR Vbeta segments and 13 reverse primers for TCR Jbeta segments was used in the multiplex PCR. The CDR3 region of rearranged TCR beta genes was amplified from genomic DNA with a multiplex PCR assay. On the Illumina HiSeq System, the amplified TCR beta libraries were sequenced as 87-base-pair reads. In the authors' own workflow: A later analysis tallied about 77 million unique TCR beta chains across the 700 or so repertoires, and about 12 million of those chains were shared by two or more donors. Raw reads were error-corrected and collapsed into unique sequences by a nearest-neighbor algorithm in which closely related sequences were merged to remove PCR and sequencing errors. V, D and J gene segments were assigned by aligning CDR3 sequences to IMGT reference sequences. For a sequence to be retained, at least a six-nucleotide match to both a V gene segment and a J gene segment was required. Rearrangements were classified as productive when the CDR3 lacked stop codons and remained in frame with V and J, and all other rearrangements were classified as non-productive. Following IMGT convention, CDR3 was defined as the stretch from the second conserved V-encoded cysteine to the conserved J-encoded phenylalanine. The earlier analysis of around 640 of the donors excluded sequences that lacked an unambiguous match to a single V gene segment. An earlier analysis of about 600 of the donors called V segments functional above 56.7% productive rearrangements and segregating when the between-donor standard deviation exceeded 5%. A statistical classification framework was built for diagnosing cytomegalovirus status from the catalog of TCR beta chain sequences. A later analysis assigned V and J genes by comparing TCR nucleotide sequences with IMGT/GENE-DB human TR gene sequences. A later analysis assigned CDR3 sequences and most-parsimonious VDJ recombination scenarios with the TCRdist pipeline. In a later analysis, each TCR beta chain was defined by its CDR3 amino acid sequence together with its V-gene family, and reads without a unique V-gene family were excluded. In a later analysis, 500 to 650 highly shared, low-generation-probability nucleotide sequences were removed to address suspected cross-contamination and a sequencing artifact. In a later analysis, a clonal expansion index for each public chain was calculated from normalized within-repertoire ranks of inferred template counts. In a later analysis, generation probabilities were computed using a VDJ recombination model fitted to out-of-frame rearrangements, and the results were checked against IGoR. In a later analysis, hypergeometric tests were used to score TCR-TCR, TCR-HLA and TCR-CMV co-occurrence, with a repertoire-size bias correction applied to TCR pairs. False discovery rates were estimated in a later analysis by permuting HLA or CMV assignments 20 times. A later analysis grouped co-occurring TCRs with DBSCAN, adding TCRdist sequence similarity when clustering within HLA-allele-positive subsets. Co-occurrence clustering excluded repertoires with fewer than 30,000 or more than 120,000 public chains, plus five with anomalous nucleotide sharing. TCRdb took over this immuneACCESS table, retaining in-frame rearrangements with V and J assigned. Such tables are incomplete; in checked studies, under half of the missing clones stem from an unresolved V gene, and the remainder is unexplained. The V and J calls and clone size come from that table; D and trimming were worked out from the DNA. The sample table records tens of thousands of clones. The ten largest clones add up to about 3.8% of the sample.

The germline V gene sets CDR1 to SGHVS and CDR2 to FNYEAQ. The junction carries 13 bases between V and J, which are trimmed by 5 bases and 2 bases respectively. Taken from cysteine to phenylalanine, the CDR3 has 14 residues. Only the CDR3 part of the read is kept: 42 bases, read in frame from the first base. Study-wide findings and limitations: In a later analysis, several top co-occurrence clusters were reported to appear linked to parvovirus B19, influenza, CMV and Epstein-Barr virus. In a later analysis, HLA-associated TCR beta chains were found to be more clonally expanded and to have lower generation probabilities than equally common non-associated chains. A later analysis associated 16,951 TCR beta sequences with specific HLA alleles at a false discovery rate of 0.05. While some public TCRs were present in many individuals, most TCR sequences turned up only very rarely across donors. A cluster of highly shared sequence variants was judged likely to be a technical artifact of the sequencing pipeline. Sequencing depth was assumed to be roughly uniform across donors in the presence/absence analyses, though that assumption may not hold. An association between a missense DCLRE1C variant and V-gene and J-gene trimming of TCR beta chains was found in a later genetic analysis and replicated in an independent cohort. A later analysis found that most CMV-associated TCR beta chains appeared HLA-restricted, with HLA associations seemingly driven largely by CMV exposure. Strong co-occurrence of HLA alleles, especially DR and DQ, made assigning TCR associations to individual alleles difficult. The 87-base-pair reads could not distinguish some IMGT-functional V segments, including TRBV6-2 and TRBV6-3, so those segments were excluded. According to a later genetic analysis, donors in an Asian-associated ancestry cluster had fewer N-insertions in productive TCRs than the roughly 660-donor mean. Linkage disequilibrium might explain the correlated functional status among segregating V segments, but an unknown experimental factor could not be ruled out. In vitro tests confirmed that a few of the cytomegalovirus-associated TCR beta chains recognize cytomegalovirus antigens. In this cohort, only TCR beta chains were sequenced, and detectable features were limited by the absence of alpha or paired-chain data. In a later analysis, the rate of TCR association differed among HLA loci, with DRB1 alleles having the most associated TCRs and HLA-C alleles having the fewest. Because counts were too low, roughly 18 rarely observed V segments, including chromosome 9 orphons, were left out of the earlier analysis of 587 of the donors. In an earlier analysis of some 550 of the donors, most TCR beta V segments were observed in productive rearrangements about 90% or about 30% of the time, broadly matching IMGT annotations. Because HLA typing was unavailable for some donors at each locus, only the typed subset was used in association tests. The study gave a list of more than 150 TCR beta chains associated with cytomegalovirus. The authors suggested that the approach could potentially be generalized to other disease states and immunological phenotypes. A further reported finding was that TCR beta sequences accurately predicted the HLA-A and HLA-B alleles for most subjects in the first cohort. The only immune exposure information available for the cohort was CMV serostatus. The classifier was reported to diagnose cytomegalovirus status with high specificity and sensitivity in both the original cohort and the validation cohort.

Regarding this clone: Its antigen is not yet known.

This receptor was obtained from a man younger than 35 in good health and CMV-seropositive. The source material was PBMCs. The chain links TRBV7-6 with TRBJ2-7, with TRBD1 tentatively as D gene (5 bases match). The CDR3 region reads CASSLSDKTYEQYF. The base sequence is TGTGCCAGCAGCCTTTCGGACAAGACCTACGAGCAGTACTTC.